These T cell receptor beta chains were read from a single sample in a study of neoadjuvant anti-PD-1 for oral cavity cancer. The data were produced by immunoSEQ multiplex PCR, yet TCRdb's version contains in-frame clones alone and is incomplete. The table lists over 5,500 clones, 54% of them singletons, with around 7.1% in the top ten. The starting material was tumor tissue, obtained before nivolumab (anti-PD-1) treatment. The receptors stem from a person aged 35-79 years with oral cavity squamous cell carcinoma. The CDR3 runs from the conserved cysteine through the conserved F or W. Fields, in order: V gene, D gene, J gene, clone size, CDR3 protein, CDR3 DNA. A D gene is named only where the DNA matches it firmly. Not every row has a clone size; where given, it reads once, few, many or a size class.

TRBV2	NA	TRBJ1-1	NA	CASRRSAEAFF	TGTGCCAGCAGGAGGAGTGCTGAAGCTTTCTTT
TRBV18	NA	TRBJ2-7	few	CASSPPDFSYEQYF	TGTGCCAGCTCACCACCTGACTTCTCCTACGAGCAGTACTTC
TRBV9	TRBD2	TRBJ2-1	NA	CASTRTSGSSEQFF	TGTGCCAGCACCAGGACTAGCGGGAGCTCTGAGCAGTTCTTC
TRBV6-5	TRBD1	TRBJ2-1	NA	CASSFSDRGRNEQFF	TGTGCCAGCAGTTTTTCGGACAGGGGAAGGAATGAGCAGTTCTTC
TRBV6-5	NA	TRBJ1-1	NA	CASSYRGAEQTEAFF	TGTGCCAGCAGTTACAGAGGAGCTGAACAAACTGAAGCTTTCTTT
TRBV6-1	TRBD1	TRBJ2-1	NA	CASSKDRVNEQFF	TGTGCCAGCAGTAAGGACAGGGTGAATGAGCAGTTCTTC
TRBV5-6	NA	TRBJ1-1	NA	CASRGRMNTEAFF	TGTGCCAGCAGGGGACGTATGAACACTGAAGCTTTCTTT
TRBV11-2	NA	TRBJ2-5	NA	CASSLGVGGYQETQYF	TGTGCCAGCAGCTTAGGAGTGGGGGGCTACCAAGAGACCCAGTACTTC
TRBV2	NA	TRBJ1-6	few	CASSQGTYNSPLHF	TGTGCCAGCAGCCAAGGGACCTATAATTCACCCCTCCACTTT
TRBV5-3	NA	TRBJ1-1	NA	CARSSKGGLYTEAFF	TGTGCCAGAAGCTCAAAAGGAGGTTTATACACTGAAGCTTTCTTT
TRBV28	NA	TRBJ1-2	medium-sized	CASSFGRYYGYTF	TGTGCCAGCAGTTTTGGGAGGTACTATGGCTACACCTTC
TRBV28	TRBD1	TRBJ1-4	NA	CASRPSGGMEKLFF	TGTGCCAGCAGGCCTTCAGGGGGCATGGAAAAACTGTTTTTT
TRBV19	TRBD2	TRBJ2-1	once	CASSIGREARNEQFF	TGTGCCAGTAGTATAGGGCGGGAGGCCCGAAATGAGCAGTTCTTC
TRBV4-2	NA	TRBJ1-1	NA	CASSQDSNLEAFF	TGTGCCAGCAGCCAAGACAGCAATCTTGAAGCTTTCTTT
TRBV12-5	NA	TRBJ2-7	NA	CASGWGEGREQYF	TGTGCTAGTGGTTGGGGTGAAGGGCGTGAGCAGTACTTC
TRBV2	NA	TRBJ1-1	NA	CASSEVRGWTEAFF	TGTGCCAGCAGTGAAGTAAGGGGTTGGACTGAAGCTTTCTTT
TRBV6-6	TRBD1	TRBJ2-7	NA	CASSYWGTGGNEQYF	TGTGCCAGCAGTTACTGGGGGACAGGGGGCAACGAGCAGTACTTC
TRBV10-2	NA	TRBJ2-1	NA	CASSALGANEQFF	TGCGCCAGCAGTGCCCTCGGGGCGAATGAGCAGTTCTTC